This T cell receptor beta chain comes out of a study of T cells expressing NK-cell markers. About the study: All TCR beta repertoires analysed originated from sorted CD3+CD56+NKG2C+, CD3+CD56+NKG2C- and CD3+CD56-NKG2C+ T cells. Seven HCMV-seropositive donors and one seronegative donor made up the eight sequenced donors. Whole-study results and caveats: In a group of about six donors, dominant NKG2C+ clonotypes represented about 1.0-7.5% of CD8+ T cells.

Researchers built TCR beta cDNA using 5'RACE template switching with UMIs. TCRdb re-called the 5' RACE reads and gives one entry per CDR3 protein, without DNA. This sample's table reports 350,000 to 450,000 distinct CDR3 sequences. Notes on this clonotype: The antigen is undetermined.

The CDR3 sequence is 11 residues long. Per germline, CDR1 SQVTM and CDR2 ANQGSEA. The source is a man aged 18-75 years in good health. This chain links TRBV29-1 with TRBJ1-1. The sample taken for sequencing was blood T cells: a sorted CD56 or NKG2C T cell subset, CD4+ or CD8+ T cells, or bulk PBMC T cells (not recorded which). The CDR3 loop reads CSVSDWTEAFF. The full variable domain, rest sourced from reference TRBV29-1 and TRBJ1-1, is SAVISQKPSRDICQRGTSLTIQCQVDSQVTMMFWYRQQPGQSLTLIATANQGSEATYESGFVIDKFPISRPNLTFSTLTVSNMSPEDSSIYLCSVSDWTEAFFGQGTRLTVV.